This is a list of T cell receptor beta chains from one sample in a study of T cells after yellow fever vaccination. Each CDR3 protein gets one entry after TCRdb re-called the 5' RACE reads with MiXCR. The data contain 340,000 or so distinct CDR3 sequences, approximately 12% of them singletons. The material was CD4+ T cells sorted from PBMCs, obtained 15 days after the yellow fever booster vaccination. The receptors were gathered from a young man who received the YFV17D yellow fever vaccine. CDR3s include the opening cysteine and the closing phenylalanine or tryptophan. Fields, in order: clone size, V gene, J gene, D gene, CDR3 length, CDR3 protein, CDR3 DNA. The D gene is left open where the match is weak. Not all rows give a size; the values are once, few, many and, for expanded clones, a class.

many	TRBV10-3	TRBJ2-3	TRBD2	15	CAISVTSGGSDTQYF	TGTGCCATCAGCGTGACTAGCGGGGGTTCAGATACGCAGTATTTT
.	TRBV18	TRBJ2-3	TRBD2	15	CASSSGLAGRDTQYF	TGTGCCAGCTCATCGGGACTAGCGGGTAGAGATACGCAGTATTTT
few	TRBV12-3/TRBV12-4	TRBJ1-2	.	11	CASSFQGGYTF	TGTGCCAGCAGTTTTCAGGGAGGCTACACCTTC
few	TRBV7-3	TRBJ2-5	.	16	CASSLNRASPQETQYF	TGTGCCAGCAGCTTAAATAGGGCAAGTCCCCAAGAGACCCAGTACTTC
many	TRBV12-3/TRBV12-4	TRBJ2-6	.	14	CASSFSGGANVLTF	TGTGCCAGCAGTTTTTCCGGCGGGGCCAACGTCCTGACTTTC
.	TRBV2	TRBJ1-2	TRBD1	12	CASRDRGGGYTF	TGTGCCAGCAGGGACAGGGGAGGTGGCTACACCTTC
.	TRBV12-5	TRBJ1-4	TRBD1	15	CASGPGQGENEKLFF	TGTGCTAGTGGACCCGGACAGGGAGAGAATGAAAAACTGTTTTTT
few	TRBV6-5	TRBJ1-2	.	13	CASSRGTFYGYTF	TGTGCCAGCAGTCGCGGGACATTCTATGGCTACACCTTC
many	TRBV20-1	TRBJ2-7	TRBD1	14	CSALTGASPHEQYF	TGCAGTGCCCTGACAGGGGCTTCTCCCCACGAGCAGTACTTC
.	TRBV2	TRBJ2-1	.	15	CASRPGIADYNEQFF	TGTGCCAGCAGGCCCGGGATAGCGGACTACAATGAGCAGTTCTTC
.	TRBV20-1	TRBJ1-1	.	16	CSARPTGRLLHTEAFF	TGCAGTGCCAGACCTACAGGGAGGCTTTTGCACACTGAAGCTTTCTTT
.	TRBV6-2/TRBV6-3	TRBJ1-1	.	16	CASSYGGGFMNTEAFF	TGTGCCAGCAGTTACGGGGGGGGTTTTATGAACACTGAAGCTTTCTTT
many	TRBV7-2	TRBJ1-5	.	15	CASSPPPASNQPQHF	TGTGCCAGCAGCCCCCCCCCCGCCTCAAATCAGCCCCAGCATTTT
.	TRBV20-1	TRBJ1-4	.	12	CSATATNEKLFF	TGCAGTGCTACAGCAACTAATGAAAAACTGTTTTTT
few	TRBV10-3	TRBJ1-6	.	14	CAVGSPTANSPLHF	TGTGCCGTCGGTTCACCGACAGCCAATTCACCCCTCCACTTT
.	TRBV19	TRBJ1-5	.	18	CASSIIKGSGNVGQPQHF	TGTGCCAGTAGTATCATTAAAGGTTCGGGGAACGTGGGTCAGCCCCAGCATTTT
few	TRBV5-1	TRBJ2-7	TRBD2	16	CASSLWLAGGGSEQYF	TGCGCCAGCAGCTTGTGGCTAGCGGGGGGTGGGAGCGAGCAGTACTTC
few	TRBV6-5	TRBJ2-1	.	14	CASKEGGSYNEQFF	TGTGCCAGCAAGGAAGGGGGCTCCTACAATGAGCAGTTCTTC
few	TRBV19	TRBJ1-2	TRBD1	14	CASSIGDRFYGYTF	TGTGCCAGTAGTATCGGGGACAGGTTCTATGGCTACACCTTC
few	TRBV6-2/TRBV6-3	TRBJ1-2	.	11	CASSYSGSYTF	TGTGCCAGCAGTTACTCGGGTAGCTACACCTTC
few	TRBV7-6	TRBJ1-1	TRBD1	16	CASSSGQADLNTEAFF	TGTGCCAGCAGCTCGGGACAGGCCGATTTGAACACTGAAGCTTTCTTT
few	TRBV6-2/TRBV6-3	TRBJ2-2	TRBD1	15	CASSQRQGGTGELFF	TGTGCCAGCAGTCAGAGACAGGGCGGTACCGGGGAGCTGTTTTTT
few	TRBV4-3	TRBJ2-3	TRBD2	18	CASSQDRGGHTRADTQYF	TGCGCCAGCAGCCAAGATCGGGGGGGACACACACGGGCAGATACGCAGTATTTT
few	TRBV2	TRBJ2-1	.	13	CASSRGLGNEQFF	TGTGCCAGCAGCAGGGGATTGGGGAATGAGCAGTTCTTC
.	TRBV25-1	TRBJ2-7	.	14	CASSAEAPSYEQYF	TGTGCCAGCTCTGCAGAGGCGCCCTCCTACGAGCAGTACTTC
few	TRBV4-2	TRBJ1-5	.	16	CASSQAGLGGNQPQHF	TGTGCCAGCAGCCAGGCGGGACTTGGAGGCAATCAGCCCCAGCATTTT
.	TRBV6-6	TRBJ2-2	.	15	CASSYGIRAAGELFF	TGTGCCAGCAGTTATGGGATTAGGGCGGCCGGGGAGCTGTTTTTT
.	TRBV27	TRBJ1-5	TRBD1	14	CASSTQGFNQPQHF	TGTGCCAGCAGTACACAGGGGTTTAATCAGCCCCAGCATTTT
few	TRBV5-1	TRBJ1-6	TRBD1	14	CASGAGTGNSPLHF	TGCGCCAGCGGGGCCGGGACAGGGAATTCACCCCTCCACTTT
.	TRBV7-6	TRBJ1-4	TRBD1	13	CASSAFGQVLLFF	TGTGCCAGCAGCGCCTTCGGACAGGTCCTTCTGTTTTTT
few	TRBV19	TRBJ2-7	.	14	CASSIGWPPYEQYF	TGTGCCAGTAGTATTGGGTGGCCGCCCTACGAGCAGTACTTC
.	TRBV11-3	TRBJ2-1	.	16	CASSLESGFGGSEQFF	TGTGCCAGCAGCTTAGAGTCTGGGTTTGGCGGAAGTGAGCAGTTCTTC
many	TRBV5-1	TRBJ2-7	TRBD2	15	CASSISGGSSYEQYF	TGCGCCAGCAGCATCAGCGGGGGGAGCTCCTACGAGCAGTACTTC
.	TRBV4-3	TRBJ1-2	TRBD1	16	CASSQGGDRDAYGYTF	TGCGCCAGCAGCCAGGGGGGGGACAGGGACGCCTATGGCTACACCTTC
.	TRBV7-2	TRBJ2-3	.	15	CASSLGGGGADTQYF	TGTGCCAGCAGCTTGGGCGGCGGGGGCGCAGATACGCAGTATTTT
few	TRBV5-1	TRBJ2-2	.	16	CASSLAVLADTGELFF	TGCGCCAGCAGCTTGGCGGTCCTAGCCGACACCGGGGAGCTGTTTTTT
few	TRBV20-1	TRBJ1-5	.	14	CSAPGEEGNQPQHF	TGCAGTGCCCCAGGGGAAGAGGGCAATCAGCCCCAGCATTTT
few	TRBV10-3	TRBJ2-6	.	15	CAISESRSGANVLTF	TGTGCCATCAGTGAGTCGCGGTCTGGGGCCAACGTCCTGACTTTC
few	TRBV7-2	TRBJ2-1	TRBD2	15	CASSPGTSDPNEQFF	TGTGCCAGCAGCCCAGGGACTAGTGACCCCAATGAGCAGTTCTTC